This is a list of T cell receptor beta chains from one sample in a study of blood T cell repertoires in COVID-19. Sequencing was performed with immunoSEQ multiplex PCR; in TCRdb, only in-frame clones are kept and a portion is missing. Among about 110,000 clones listed, around 83% were seen once. Sequenced: peripheral blood. Receptors were obtained from a man between 65 and 85 years old with acute or convalescent COVID-19. CDR3s include the opening cysteine and the closing phenylalanine or tryptophan. The order of the fields is J gene, V gene, clone size, D gene, CDR3 protein, CDR3 DNA. The D gene is left open where the match is weak. Clone size is stated in some rows and not others, as once, few, many or a class when expanded.

TRBJ2-7 | TRBV3-1/TRBV3-2 | . | TRBD2 | CASSRTSGSSRGEQYF | TGTGCCAGCAGCCGGACTAGCGGGAGTTCCCGGGGGGAGCAGTACTTC
TRBJ2-6 | TRBV3-1/TRBV3-2 | . | . | CASSQDARSLGANVLTF | TGTGCCAGCAGCCAAGATGCCCGGTCGTTGGGGGCCAACGTCCTGACTTTC
TRBJ1-5 | TRBV6-5 | . | . | CASSYSRARNQPQHF | TGTGCCAGCAGTTACAGCAGGGCCCGCAATCAGCCCCAGCATTTT
TRBJ2-3 | TRBV11-3 | once | TRBD2 | CASSYSGGAPYF | TGTGCCAGCAGCTATAGCGGGGGGGCCCCGTATTTT
TRBJ2-1 | TRBV2 | . | TRBD1 | CASSRDRGSNEQFF | TGTGCCAGCAGCCGGGACAGGGGCTCCAATGAGCAGTTCTTC
TRBJ2-7 | TRBV28 | . | TRBD2 | CASIGTSRKTYEQYF | TGTGCCAGCATTGGGACTAGCAGAAAAACCTACGAGCAGTACTTC
TRBJ2-3 | TRBV29-1 | . | TRBD1 | CSAEGTVIRGDTQYF | TGCAGCGCCGAGGGGACAGTGATTCGTGGAGATACGCAGTATTTT
TRBJ1-3 | TRBV11-2 | . | . | CASSLVRGAGNTIYF | TGTGCCAGCAGCTTAGTCAGGGGCGCTGGAAACACCATATATTTT
TRBJ1-1 | TRBV9 | . | . | CASSVTGHLNTEAFF | TGTGCCAGCAGCGTTACTGGACACCTGAACACTGAAGCTTTCTTT
TRBJ2-7 | TRBV28 | few | TRBD2 | CASQLAGGLKSYEQYF | TGTGCCAGTCAACTAGCGGGCGGCCTGAAATCCTACGAGCAGTACTTC
TRBJ2-1 | TRBV29-1 | . | TRBD2 | CSVAAGATEQFF | TGCAGCGTTGCAGCGGGGGCCACTGAGCAGTTCTTC
TRBJ1-6 | TRBV7-9 | . | . | CASSSGLNNSPLHF | TGTGCCAGCAGCTCGGGACTGAATAATTCACCCCTCCACTTT